These 20 T cell receptor beta chains were sequenced from one sample in a study of T-cell reconstitution after alpha-beta-depleted transplantation in children. Preparation of the TCRbeta library used unique molecular identifiers. Each CDR3 protein gets one entry after TCRdb re-called the PCR reads with MiXCR. This sample has over 200,000 distinct CDR3 sequences; about a tenth occur once, and the top ten carry 6.2%. The specimen comprised PBMCs from the stem cell graft donor, sampled from the stem cell graft. The receptors come from a human donor who donated a stem cell graft to a child with acute lymphoblastic leukemia.

This clonotype was detected a few times. The gene calls are TRBV6-1 and TRBJ1-2; no reliable D call. V lost 4 bases and J lost 4, with 16 bases in between. Germline V gene sequence: CDR1 MNHNS, CDR2 SASEGT. The CDR3 is made up of 15 amino acids. This chain's CDR3 is CASSGPSLNGYGYTF. The CDR3 DNA sequence: TGTGCCAGCAGTGGCCCCAGCTTAAACGGCTATGGCTACACCTTC.

Only a few counts were recorded for this clonotype. V usage is TRBV3-1 and J usage is TRBJ2-3; the D is unclear. Germline CDR1 and CDR2: LGHDT and YNNKEL (reference sequence). This CDR3 is 14 amino acids long. Trimming took off 3 bases at V and 2 bases at J, with 9 bases between the two ends. The DNA for the CDR3 is TGTGCCAGCAGCCATCGGGCGTCCACAGATACGCAGTATTTT. Residues: CASSHRASTDTQYF.

The chain has TRBV5-1 and TRBJ1-2; D is unclear. The ends were cut back, 4 bases at V and 4 bases at J, with 17 bases in the middle. The CDR3 covers 15 residues. Germline V gives CDR1 SGHRS, CDR2 YFSETQ. The CDR3 is CASSDGEATLYGYTF. In nucleotides, the CDR3 is TGCGCCAGCAGCGACGGGGAGGCAACCCTCTATGGCTACACCTTC.

The table lists this clonotype with a few counts. V and J are TRBV5-1 and TRBJ2-1; 7 nucleotides align to TRBD1. This CDR3 is built from 14 residues. CDR1 is SGHRS, CDR2 YFSETQ, per germline. V dropped 0 bases and J dropped 7; count of bases not matched to a gene: 4. CDR3 sequence (DNA): TGCGCCAGCAGCTTGGGAAGGGGGCGGAATGAGCAGTTCTTC. Residues: CASSLGRGRNEQFF.

The chain is built from TRBV7-9 and TRBJ2-3; a possible D gene is TRBD2 (5 bases). V dropped 7 bases and J dropped 4 bases, with 15 bases sitting between them. Germline assignment: CDR1 SEHNR and CDR2 FQNEAQ (reference sequence). The CDR3 runs 14 residues. CDR3 sequence reads: CASTDPGEPDTQYF. The CDR3 bases are TGTGCCAGCACCGACCCCGGGGAACCAGATACGCAGTATTTT.

This clonotype was observed a few times. The chain carries TRBV14 and TRBJ2-2, with TRBD2 matching over 8 bases. This CDR3 region has 15 residues. Germline values: CDR1 SGHDN, CDR2 FVKESK. With 7 bases clipped from V and 5 bases from J, the junction kept 9 bases outside the gene matches. The CDR3 loop is CASTDGGVRTGELFF. CDR3 in DNA: TGTGCCAGCACCGACGGGGGGGTTCGAACCGGGGAGCTGTTTTTT.

The chain uses TRBV7-9 and TRBJ1-2; the D is unclear. The length of the CDR3 is 13 residues. V was trimmed by 5 bases and J by 4 bases, leaving 11 bases between them. CDR1 SEHNR and CDR2 FQNEAQ come from the germline V gene (reference sequence). CDR3 region: CASSPGSIYGYTF. CDR3 coding DNA: TGTGCCAGCAGCCCGGGGAGCATCTATGGCTACACCTTC.

This clonotype has only a few counts. The rearrangement uses TRBV5-1 and TRBJ1-1; possible D gene TRBD1, 6 bases. The CDR3 length is 15 residues. Germline lookup yields CDR1 SGHRS and CDR2 YFSETQ. Trimming took off 2 bases at V and 4 bases at J, with 15 bases between the two ends. Here the CDR3 DNA reads TGCGCCAGCAGCTTTGGGGAGGGGGGAGGCACTGAAGCTTTCTTT. Translating gives CASSFGEGGGTEAFF.

This clonotype was observed a few times. J is TRBJ2-3 and V is TRBV20-1, with D perhaps given as TRBD1 or TRBD2 (5 bases each). This CDR3 is built from 19 residues. V lost 0 bases and J 2 bases, leaving 24 bases between the germline ends. Germline V CDR1 and CDR2: DFQATT, SNEGSKA (reference sequence). CDR3 in DNA: TGCAGTGCTAGAGAAACCTACAGCTCCGGGACGAAAGACACAGATACGCAGTATTTT. Protein product: CSARETYSSGTKDTDTQYF.

This clonotype was observed a few times. The rearrangement links TRBV27 to TRBJ2-5; D call uncertain. Germline CDR1 and CDR2: MNHEY and SMNVEV (reference sequence). This CDR3 spans 14 amino acids. Trimming cost V 0 bases and J 1 base, with 6 bases left between them. The DNA for the CDR3 is TGTGCCAGCAGTTTATCGGACGGCCAAGAGACCCAGTACTTC. This translates into CASSLSDGQETQYF.

This clonotype was seen a handful of times. CDR3 nucleotides: TGTGCCAGCAGTGACGACAGGGGAAACACCATATATTTT. This sequence encodes CASSDDRGNTIYF. The rearrangement links TRBV25-1 to TRBJ1-3; possible D gene TRBD1, 6 bases. The CDR3 is made up of 13 amino acids. CDR1 and CDR2 (germline): MGHDK, SYGVNS. Trimming removed 3 bases from V and 4 bases from J, with 7 bases in between.

This clonotype was seen ten or more times. The V call is TRBV2, the J call TRBJ1-2, with D tentatively TRBD1 (5 bases). CDR1 and CDR2 from the germline V gene are SNHLY and FYNNEI. There are 13 residues in the CDR3. The V and J ends lost 6 bases and 4 bases respectively, with 12 bases between them. Written as DNA, the CDR3 is TGTGCCAGCAGAGGAGGGGCTGGCTATGGCTACACCTTC. Translating gives CASRGGAGYGYTF.

CDR3 sequence (DNA): TGTGCCAGCATTATGACAGGGCGTCACTACGAGCAGTACTTC. This translates into CASIMTGRHYEQYF. V is TRBV6-2 or TRBV6-3 and J is TRBJ2-7, with 7 bases aligning to TRBD1. The CDR3 contains 14 residues. Trimming at V came to 7 bases and at J to 3 bases, leaving 9 bases not matched to a gene. CDR1 MNHEY and CDR2 SVGEGT come from the germline V gene.

Ten or more counts support this clonotype. The J gene is TRBJ2-7, the V gene TRBV5-1, with 11 bases fitting TRBD1. With 3 bases clipped from V and 5 bases from J, the junction kept 13 bases outside the gene matches. Germline assignment: CDR1 SGHRS and CDR2 YFSETQ. The CDR3 is made up of 17 amino acids. CDR3 bases: TGCGCCAGCAGCTCGGGAATGGACAGGGGGCGCCAAAACGAGCAGTACTTC. Translation: CASSSGMDRGRQNEQYF.

This clonotype was detected many times. This chain connects TRBV20-1 to TRBJ1-3; D gene unclear. The CDR3 runs 16 residues. Trimming took 5 bases from V and 0 from J, leaving 17 bases between them. Per germline, CDR1 DFQATT and CDR2 SNEGSKA (reference sequence). The CDR3 protein is CSAGGRTATSGNTIYF. The CDR3 nucleotides read TGCAGTGCTGGCGGGCGGACCGCTACCTCTGGAAACACCATATATTTT.

Ten or more counts support this clonotype. The chain employs TRBV5-5 and TRBJ2-7; maybe TRBD1 (6 bases). V was trimmed by 4 bases and J by 2 bases, leaving 10 bases between them. Germline-derived CDR1 and CDR2 are SGHKS and YYEKEE (reference sequence). This CDR3 has 13 residues. The CDR3 here is CASSPGHAYEQYF. The CDR3 DNA reads as TGTGCCAGCAGCCCGGGACATGCCTACGAGCAGTACTTC. The whole variable domain, filled in from reference TRBV5-5 and TRBJ2-7, reads DAGVTQSPTHLIKTRGQQVTLRCSPISGHKSVSWYQQVLGQGPQFIFQYYEKEERGRGNFPDRFSARQFPNYSSELNVNALLLGDSALYLCASSPGHAYEQYFGPGTRLTVT.

The chain couples TRBV2 to TRBJ1-3, with unresolved D. Germline V lookup: CDR1 SNHLY, CDR2 FYNNEI. This CDR3 comprises 12 residues. The ends were cut back, 2 bases at V and 4 bases at J, with 3 bases in the middle. In DNA form, the CDR3 reads TGTGCCAGCAGTGAATCCGGAAACACCATATATTTT. Its translation: CASSESGNTIYF.

This clonotype has ten or more counts. The rearrangement joins TRBV25-1 to TRBJ2-2; TRBD2 might be the D (5 bases). CDR1 is MGHDK, CDR2 SYGVNS, per germline. CDR3 length: 15 residues. V lost 3 bases to trimming and J lost 6 bases, with 14 bases between them. In nucleotides, the CDR3 is TGTGCCAGCAGTGATCAACGGACTGTTCCCGGGGAGCTGTTTTTT. Amino acids: CASSDQRTVPGELFF.

This clonotype has at least ten counts. The J gene is TRBJ2-7, the V gene TRBV27; D unclear. The CDR3 loop spans 11 amino acids. Germline CDR1 MNHEY, CDR2 SMNVEV (reference sequence). Trimming pared 4 bases from V and 3 bases from J, leaving 4 bases between. CDR3 loop: CASSSDYEQYF. DNA of the CDR3: TGTGCCAGCAGTTCGGACTACGAGCAGTACTTC.

This clonotype was seen many times. J is TRBJ2-2 and V is TRBV10-2; 9 bases match TRBD1. The CDR3 runs 13 residues. V shed 8 bases and J 7 bases; nucleotides not matched to a gene: 5. Germline CDR1 WSHSY, CDR2 SAAADI. Written as DNA, the CDR3 is TGCGCCAGCCGGGACAGGGTGGTCGGGGAGCTGTTTTTT. Its translation: CASRDRVVGELFF.